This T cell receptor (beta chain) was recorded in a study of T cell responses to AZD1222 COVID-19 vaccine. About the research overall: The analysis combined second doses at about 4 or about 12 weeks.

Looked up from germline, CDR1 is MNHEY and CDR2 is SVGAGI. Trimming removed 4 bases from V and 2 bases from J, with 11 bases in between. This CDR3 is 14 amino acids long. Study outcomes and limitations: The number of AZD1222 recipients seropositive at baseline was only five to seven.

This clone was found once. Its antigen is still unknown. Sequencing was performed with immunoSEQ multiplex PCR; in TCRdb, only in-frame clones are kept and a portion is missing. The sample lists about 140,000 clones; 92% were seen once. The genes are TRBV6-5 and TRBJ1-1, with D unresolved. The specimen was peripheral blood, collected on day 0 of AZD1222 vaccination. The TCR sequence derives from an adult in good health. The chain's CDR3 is CASSFISTNTEAFF. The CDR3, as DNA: TGTGCCAGCAGTTTCATCAGCACCAACACTGAAGCTTTCTTT.